This is a list of T cell receptor beta chains from one sample in a study of T cell clonotyping in hematopoietic cell transplantation. Here immunoSEQ multiplex PCR was the method, and the copy in TCRdb shows in-frame clones only, minus some. The table has roughly 16,000 clones, 93% seen once; the top ten hold about 2%. Material: peripheral blood mononuclear cells, obtained before stem cell transplant. These receptors all stem from a man in his late teens or twenties with biphenotypic leukemia. Some clones in this sample may be carry-over from other donors' samples. Both conserved end residues are part of each CDR3. Each record gives: V gene, D gene, CDR3 protein. The D gene is left open where the match is weak.

V gene: TRBV29-1; D gene: TRBD2; CDR3 protein: CSVEDFGTSGDTQYF
V gene: TRBV6-5; D gene: .; CDR3 protein: CASGVSNYGYTF
V gene: TRBV28; D gene: TRBD1; CDR3 protein: CATQGVGAFF
V gene: TRBV9; D gene: .; CDR3 protein: CASSVGPRTPRNNEQFF
V gene: TRBV5-1; D gene: .; CDR3 protein: CASSLGGVHTYEQYF
V gene: TRBV15; D gene: .; CDR3 protein: CATSRGDSAGSEETQYF
V gene: TRBV27; D gene: .; CDR3 protein: CASSLWASASSGANVLTF
V gene: TRBV2; D gene: TRBD1; CDR3 protein: CASSQGTVATNEKLFF
V gene: TRBV4-1; D gene: .; CDR3 protein: CASSQGFSFQSEKLFF
V gene: TRBV4-1; D gene: .; CDR3 protein: CASRGGLKGTEAFF
V gene: TRBV30; D gene: TRBD1; CDR3 protein: CAWGVQGAYEQYF
V gene: TRBV19; D gene: .; CDR3 protein: CASSIRHGDYEQYF
V gene: TRBV7-2; D gene: TRBD1; CDR3 protein: CASSPVGQGAQPQHF
V gene: TRBV4-1; D gene: .; CDR3 protein: CASSQVASPLHF
V gene: TRBV29-1; D gene: .; CDR3 protein: CSVELYPWDLSSAYTF